This is a list of T cell receptor beta chains from one sample in a study of CD8 T cells in ankylosing spondylitis. TCRdb reprocessed the 5' RACE reads with MiXCR, giving one entry per CDR3 protein. The sample records under 450,000 distinct CDR3 sequences, roughly 20% being singletons. Sequenced input: blood, either unsorted or a sorted T cell fraction (not recorded which). These receptors were collected from a male donor with ankylosing spondylitis or in good health (not recorded which). Both conserved end residues are part of each CDR3. Each record gives: J gene, V gene, clone size, D gene, CDR3 protein, CDR3 DNA. D genes are given only for firm matches. Expanded clones are given a class, and other clones once, few, many or no size at all.

TRBJ2-7	TRBV18	-	-	CASSPYGEEIYEQYF	TGTGCCAGCTCTCCCTACGGCGAAGAAATCTACGAGCAGTACTTC
TRBJ2-5	TRBV7-8	-	-	CASSLRDQYLRETQYF	TGTGCCAGCAGCCTCCGGGACCAATATCTGAGGGAGACCCAGTACTTC
TRBJ1-2	TRBV21-1	-	-	CASSKCEGYGYTF	TGTGCCAGCAGCAAATGTGAAGGTTATGGCTACACCTTC
TRBJ2-1	TRBV4-1	-	TRBD1	CASSQSGTGDNEQFF	TGCGCCAGCAGCCAGTCCGGGACAGGAGACAATGAGCAGTTCTTC
TRBJ2-1	TRBV3-1	-	-	CASSHAPNPTRREQFF	TGTGCCAGCAGCCATGCCCCCAACCCGACGCGGCGTGAGCAGTTCTTC
TRBJ2-7	TRBV29-1	few	-	CSVVGGDYEQYF	TGCAGCGTTGTAGGGGGAGACTACGAGCAGTACTTC
TRBJ2-2	TRBV11-2	-	-	CASNPRGETNTGELFF	TGTGCCAGCAACCCCAGGGGGGAGACGAACACCGGGGAGCTGTTTTTT
TRBJ2-1	TRBV29-1	many	TRBD1	CSVPGQGLPYNEQFF	TGCAGCGTTCCAGGACAGGGATTGCCCTACAATGAGCAGTTCTTC
TRBJ2-7	TRBV6-5	-	TRBD1	CASSYPGQGVYEQYF	TGTGCCAGCAGTTACCCGGGACAGGGTGTCTACGAGCAGTACTTC
TRBJ2-2	TRBV7-9	-	-	CASSSEQGSAGELFF	TGTGCCAGCAGCTCAGAACAGGGATCGGCCGGGGAGCTGTTTTTT
TRBJ2-7	TRBV4-1	-	-	CASSQAWEYEQYF	TGCGCCAGCAGCCAAGCGTGGGAGTACGAGCAGTACTTC
TRBJ2-5	TRBV5-4	-	TRBD2	CASSFLGLAGFGAQYF	TGTGCCAGCAGCTTTCTGGGGCTAGCGGGGTTCGGGGCCCAGTACTTC
TRBJ2-5	TRBV6-5	-	-	CASSSGTGSPREAQYF	TGTGCCAGCAGTTCCGGCACAGGTAGCCCAAGAGAGGCCCAGTACTTC
TRBJ1-5	TRBV10-3	-	-	CATARALGSNQPQHF	TGTGCCACCGCGCGGGCCCTAGGGAGCAATCAGCCCCAGCATTTT
TRBJ2-7	TRBV9	-	TRBD1	CASSPRFQAALGTESSYEQYF	TGTGCCAGCAGCCCCCGCTTCCAGGCCGCACTGGGGACAGAAAGCTCCTACGAGCAGTACTTC
TRBJ1-4	TRBV11-2	-	-	CASSLDLGGTLGEKLFF	TGTGCCAGCAGCTTAGATCTCGGGGGAACGTTAGGTGAAAAACTGTTTTTT
TRBJ2-1	TRBV4-1	-	TRBD2	CASSSQTSGAYNEQFF	TGCGCCAGCAGCTCCCAGACTAGCGGGGCTTACAATGAGCAGTTCTTC